These T cell receptor beta chains were read from a single sample in a study of T cell repertoires in cytomegalovirus infection. TCRdb re-called the reads through MiXCR, storing one row per CDR3 protein. The repertoire holds some 590,000 distinct CDR3 sequences, with 40% as singletons. No antigen is known for these receptors. This specimen consisted of cultured PBMCs, obtained from culture after CMV antigen stimulation. The receptor set was obtained from a human donor in good health (CMV status not recorded). Some clones in this sample may be carry-over from other donors' samples. CDR3s include the opening cysteine and the closing phenylalanine or tryptophan. D genes are given only for firm matches. Size values are once, few and many counts, or a class for expanded clones, and some rows have none.

v_call	j_call	cdr3_length	clone_size	d_call	cdr3_nt	cdr3_aa
TRBV11-2	TRBJ1-1	15	.	.	TGTGCCAGCAGCTTATTAGCGTTCGAAAGGACTGAAGCTTTCTTT	CASSLLAFERTEAFF
TRBV6-5	TRBJ2-2	14	.	.	TGTGCCAGCAGTTACGGGGTTAACACCGGGGAGCTGTTTTTT	CASSYGVNTGELFF
TRBV28	TRBJ1-2	14	once	.	TGTGCCAACTCCCGGGACTCATGGGGCTATGGCTACACCTTC	CANSRDSWGYGYTF
TRBV7-2	TRBJ2-1	18	.	TRBD1	TGTGCCAGCAGCTTATCCCCCCTACCGGGACAGGGCTACAATGAGCAGTTCTTC	CASSLSPLPGQGYNEQFF
TRBV7-2	TRBJ2-7	14	many	TRBD1	TGTGCCAGCAGGCGACAGGGACAAGCCTACGAGCAGTACTTC	CASRRQGQAYEQYF
TRBV7-9	TRBJ2-3	11	few	.	TGTGCCAGCAGCTTAGTCCCCCCAACGCGCTGG	CASSLVPPTRW
TRBV6-6	TRBJ1-4	13	few	.	TGTGCCAGCAACGTCGCAGGTGCGGAAAAACTGTTTTTT	CASNVAGAEKLFF
TRBV7-6	TRBJ1-1	15	.	TRBD1	TGTGCCAGCAGGGGAACAGGGGGCGTTTACACTGAAGCTTTCTTT	CASRGTGGVYTEAFF
TRBV5-6	TRBJ2-7	13	once	.	TGTGCCAGCAGGCGAGCCAGTCCCTACGAGCAGTACTTC	CASRRASPYEQYF
TRBV12-3/TRBV12-4	TRBJ2-7	15	few	TRBD2	TGTGCCAGCAGCCCGGGGGGGGCAAGCTCCTACGAGCAGTACTTC	CASSPGGASSYEQYF
TRBV7-2	TRBJ1-1	16	.	.	TGTGCCAGCAGCACCCGTGCTGGGGCCCCGAACACTGAAGCTTTCTTT	CASSTRAGAPNTEAFF
TRBV18	TRBJ2-1	15	many	.	TGTGCCAGCTCAAGGTCGGCGGGATCAGGGGATGAGCAGTTCTTC	CASSRSAGSGDEQFF
TRBV7-8	TRBJ2-3	13	.	.	TGTGCCAGCAGCTTATCAGAGCAGGGTACGCAGTATTTT	CASSLSEQGTQYF
TRBV7-8	TRBJ1-1	12	.	.	TGTGCCAGCAGCTACTCCGGGTCGAAAGCTTTCTTT	CASSYSGSKAFF
TRBV12-3/TRBV12-4	TRBJ2-3	13	many	.	TGTGCCAGCAGTTTTGGGGTCGGGGATACGCAGTATTTT	CASSFGVGDTQYF
TRBV7-2	TRBJ1-1	16	many	.	TGTGCCAGCAGCTTATGGGCCGAGGAGGAAAGCACTGAAGCTTTCTTT	CASSLWAEEESTEAFF
TRBV7-2	TRBJ2-3	13	many	TRBD2	TGTGCCAGCGGACTAGCGGGGGAAGATACGCAGTATTTT	CASGLAGEDTQYF
TRBV28	TRBJ2-1	14	few	.	TGTGCCAGCAGTCCTACGAATCTCGGCAATGAGCAGTTCTTC	CASSPTNLGNEQFF
TRBV7-8	TRBJ1-4	14	many	.	TGTGCCAGCTCGGCAGGGACCAGGAATGAAAAACTGTTTTTT	CASSAGTRNEKLFF
TRBV7-2	TRBJ2-7	17	many	.	TGTGCCAGCAGCTTAGTGTCTCTAGGAACAGGCACCTACGAGCAGTACTTC	CASSLVSLGTGTYEQYF
TRBV7-2	TRBJ2-1	12	many	.	TGTGCCAGCAGCCCCGACTACAATGAGCAGTTCTTC	CASSPDYNEQFF
TRBV28	TRBJ1-5	14	.	.	TGTGCCAGCAGTCCGATATGGAGCGATCAGCCCCAGCATTTT	CASSPIWSDQPQHF
TRBV6-1	TRBJ1-5	14	few	.	TGTGCCAGCAGTGAAGGGGGGCTCCATCAGCCCCAGCATTTT	CASSEGGLHQPQHF
TRBV15	TRBJ1-3	14	.	.	TGTGCCACCAGCGATTGGGGCTCTGGAAACACCATATATTTT	CATSDWGSGNTIYF
TRBV7-2	TRBJ1-2	14	.	.	TGTGCCAGCAGCTTAGCGGGGGTCGTCTATGGCTACACCTTC	CASSLAGVVYGYTF
TRBV27	TRBJ1-4	14	few	.	TGTGCCAGCAGTTTGGAGTTGGGTAGAGAAAAACTGTTTTTT	CASSLELGREKLFF
TRBV7-2	TRBJ1-2	14	many	TRBD1	TGTGCCAGCAGCTCAGGGACAGGAAACTATGGCTACACCTTC	CASSSGTGNYGYTF
TRBV2	TRBJ1-6	15	.	.	TGTGCCAGCAGTGTAATGATCCAGGGTAATTCACCCCTCCACTTT	CASSVMIQGNSPLHF
TRBV11-2	TRBJ2-2	16	.	TRBD2	TGTGCCAGCAGCTTTTCAGCGGGGGTCAACACCGGGGAGCTGTTTTTT	CASSFSAGVNTGELFF
TRBV11-2	TRBJ2-7	14	.	.	TGTGCCAGCACCCCGGGATTGGGACTCTACGAGCAGTACTTC	CASTPGLGLYEQYF
TRBV20-1	TRBJ2-3	13	few	.	TGCAGTGCTAGACGGCAGGGTGCAGATACGCAGTATTTT	CSARRQGADTQYF
TRBV5-4	TRBJ2-1	14	.	TRBD2	TGTGCCAGCAGCTTTGGGACTAGCCACAATGAGCAGTTCTTC	CASSFGTSHNEQFF
TRBV7-3	TRBJ2-1	16	.	TRBD2	TGTGCCAGCAGCTCGCTAACTAGCGGGAGGCGTGGTGAGCAGTTCTTC	CASSSLTSGRRGEQFF
TRBV7-2	TRBJ2-1	14	few	.	TGTGCCAGCAGCTTCGGGCTACATCGCTATGAGCAGTTCTTC	CASSFGLHRYEQFF
TRBV2	TRBJ2-6	16	.	.	TGTGCCAGCAGTGAAGCTAGGGGTTCCGGGGCCAACGTCCTGACTTTC	CASSEARGSGANVLTF
TRBV7-2	TRBJ1-5	15	many	TRBD1	TGTGCCAGCAGCTTCAGGGCAGGGGGAAATCAGCCCCAGCATTTT	CASSFRAGGNQPQHF
TRBV7-6	TRBJ2-2	14	few	.	TGTGCCAGCAGCTTAGCAGGGACCACCGGGGAGCTGTTTTTT	CASSLAGTTGELFF
TRBV6-6	TRBJ2-4	15	.	.	TGTGCCAGCAGTTACTCGACTAGGGGCAAAAACATTCAGTACTTC	CASSYSTRGKNIQYF
TRBV2	TRBJ2-1	15	.	.	TGTGCCAGCAGTGAAAGCCAACTAAGCTACAATGAGCAGTTCTTC	CASSESQLSYNEQFF
TRBV12-3/TRBV12-4	TRBJ1-2	13	.	.	TGTGCCACCAACAGGGACGGGAGATATGGCTACACCTTC	CATNRDGRYGYTF
TRBV3-1	TRBJ1-1	16	.	.	TGTGCCAGCAGCCAAGATGGGGCAGGGTCGAACACTGAAGCTTTCTTT	CASSQDGAGSNTEAFF
TRBV5-1	TRBJ1-6	17	few	.	TGCGCCAGCAGCTTGGGGGCAGGCGGCTCCTATAATTCACCCCTCCACTTT	CASSLGAGGSYNSPLHF
TRBV4-1	TRBJ1-1	13	.	.	TGCGCCAGCAAACCGGTGGACGGCACTGAAGCTTTCTTT	CASKPVDGTEAFF